These 16 T cell receptor beta chains were all obtained from the same sample, sequenced in a study of blood T cell repertoires in COVID-19. Only in-frame clones appear in the TCRdb table, and some are missing; sequencing was by immunoSEQ multiplex PCR. The data contain approximately 530,000 clones, 85% to 90% of them singletons. The sample consisted of peripheral blood. The receptors come from a woman in her forties or fifties with COVID-19, enrolled during active disease.

This chain links TRBV5-5 with TRBJ1-1, with 9 bases matching TRBD1. This CDR3 region has 15 residues. In germline, CDR1 is SGHKS, CDR2 YYEKEE (reference sequence). V dropped 4 bases and J dropped 4; count of bases not matched to a gene: 8. CDR3 coding DNA: TGTGCCAGCAGCCCCAGGACAGGGGCGGTCACTGAAGCTTTCTTT. This encodes CASSPRTGAVTEAFF.

The chain carries TRBV5-4 and TRBJ2-6, with 9 bases aligning to TRBD1. CDR1 is SGHNT and CDR2 is YYREEE in the germline V gene (reference sequence). This CDR3 comprises 13 residues. The V gene end was trimmed by 0 bases and the J gene end by 12 bases; junction bases not matched to a gene: 1. CDR3 amino acids: CASSLGDRAVLTF. As DNA, the CDR3 is TGTGCCAGCAGCTTGGGGGACAGGGCCGTCCTGACTTTC.

The chain combines TRBV2 with TRBJ2-3; 7 nucleotides match TRBD1. CDR1 is SNHLY and CDR2 is FYNNEI in the germline V gene. The V segment lost 0 bases and the J segment 6 bases; nucleotides outside the gene matches: 6. CDR3 length equals 15 residues. The CDR3: CASSEAEQGPDTQYF. CDR3 nucleotides: TGTGCCAGCAGTGAAGCCGAACAGGGGCCGGATACGCAGTATTTT. Together with reference TRBV2 and TRBJ2-3, the CDR3 gives the full variable domain: EPEVTQTPSHQVTQMGQEVILRCVPISNHLYFYWYRQILGQKVEFLVSFYNNEISEKSEIFDDQFSVERPDGSNFTLKIRSTKLEDSAMYFCASSEAEQGPDTQYFGPGTRLTVL.

This rearrangement joins TRBV10-3 to TRBJ2-7, with 8 bases fitting TRBD1. The ends lost 8 bases at V and 4 bases at J; junction bases unmatched: 10. The germline V gene has CDR1 ENHRY and CDR2 SYGVKD. The CDR3 totals 14 residues. The DNA for the CDR3 is TGTGCCATCGGCTCAGAGACAGGGGTATACGAGCAGTACTTC. It is translated as CAIGSETGVYEQYF.

This sequence joins TRBV29-1 and TRBJ2-2; 9 positions match TRBD2. The CDR3 sequence is 13 residues long. Germline V gene data show CDR1 as SQVTM and CDR2 as ANQGSEA. The trim removed 3 bases at V and 6 bases at J, leaving 2 bases unmatched. CDR3 in amino acids: CSVDASGAGELFF. The CDR3, as DNA: TGCAGCGTTGATGCTAGCGGGGCCGGGGAGCTGTTTTTT.

This chain connects TRBV5-1 to TRBJ1-1; D uncertain. The CDR3 spans 14 residues. Deletions cut 4 bases from V and 0 bases from J, with 10 bases between. Looked up from germline, CDR1 is SGHRS and CDR2 is YFSETQ. The CDR3 loop reads CASSRGGMNTEAFF. DNA of the CDR3: TGCGCCAGCAGCCGCGGCGGCATGAACACTGAAGCTTTCTTT.

The rearrangement uses TRBV5-1 and TRBJ2-7; 10 nucleotides align to TRBD2. The V gene end was trimmed by 4 bases and the J gene end by 4 bases; junction bases not matched to a gene: 11. CDR3 length: 16 amino acids. The germline V gene has CDR1 SGHRS and CDR2 YFSETQ. The CDR3 nucleotides read TGCGCCAGCAGCCAAGGGAGCGGGGGGGACTTTTACGAGCAGTACTTC. This translates into CASSQGSGGDFYEQYF.

The chain employs TRBV25-1 and TRBJ2-2; D gene ambiguous. The CDR3 is 15 amino acids. Germline CDR1 and CDR2: MGHDK and SYGVNS. V was pared by 1 base and J by 2 bases, with 8 bases between. Written as DNA, the CDR3 is TGTGCCAGCAGTGAATTCTTGGGCAACACCGGGGAGCTGTTTTTT. Translated, it gives CASSEFLGNTGELFF.

CDR3 residues: CASSEGGRNSPLHF. CDR3 DNA: TGTGCCAGCAGTGAAGGGGGTCGGAATTCACCCCTCCACTTT. V and J are TRBV6-4 and TRBJ1-6; D perhaps matches TRBD1 (6 bases). V lost 3 bases, J lost 7 bases, and 10 bases lay in between. CDR1 is MRHNA, CDR2 SNTAGT, per germline. The CDR3 sequence is 14 residues long.

The J gene is TRBJ1-2, the V gene TRBV5-1; tentatively, D is TRBD1 (6 bases). Germline loops: CDR1 SGHRS, CDR2 YFSETQ. V lost 0 bases and J lost 6, with 9 bases in between. CDR3 size: 13 residues. CDR3 nucleotides: TGCGCCAGCAGCTTGGGAGGGGGAAATGGCTACACCTTC. Translation: CASSLGGGNGYTF.

The chain couples TRBV27 to TRBJ1-5; 8 bases map to TRBD1. This CDR3 spans 16 amino acids. The junction had 10 bases not matched to a gene; V was cut back by 4 bases and J by 5 bases. Per germline, CDR1 MNHEY and CDR2 SMNVEV (reference sequence). The CDR3 DNA is TGTGCCAGCAGTTCGACAGGGGTATTCGTGGATCAGCCCCAGCATTTT. This codes for CASSSTGVFVDQPQHF.

This clone appeared a single time. The genes are TRBV19 and TRBJ1-1; D not certain. V dropped 6 bases and J dropped 3 bases, with 11 bases sitting between them. The germline V gene has CDR1 LNHDA and CDR2 SQIVND (reference sequence). This CDR3 is built from 13 residues. For the CDR3, the DNA is TGTGCCAGTAGCTATCAAAGAGACACTGAAGCTTTCTTT. Its protein is CASSYQRDTEAFF.

CDR3 residues: CASRPGRTGRRNTEAFF. The CDR3 bases are TGCGCCAGCAGACCTGGGAGGACAGGGCGAAGGAACACTGAAGCTTTCTTT. The chain combines TRBV5-1 with TRBJ1-1; 8 bases fit TRBD1. Per the germline V gene, CDR1 is SGHRS and CDR2 is YFSETQ. With V trimmed by 5 bases and J by 1 base, 13 bases remained unmatched. This CDR3 spans 17 amino acids.

This clone was recorded a few times. The chain employs TRBV2 and TRBJ1-2; D is undetermined. Germline-derived CDR1 and CDR2 are SNHLY and FYNNEI. The ends were cut back, 4 bases at V and 5 bases at J, with 8 bases in the middle. This CDR3 has 12 amino acids. CDR3 in DNA: TGTGCCAGCAGTGCCTACGGGTATGGCTACACCTTC. As protein: CASSAYGYGYTF.

The genes are TRBV5-1 and TRBJ2-7; 8 bases align to TRBD1. CDR1 is SGHRS and CDR2 is YFSETQ in the germline V gene. The CDR3 length is 15 residues. Trimming cost V 0 bases and J 4 bases; bases outside gene matches: 6. The CDR3 coding sequence is TGCGCCAGCAGCTTGGCCATAGGGACAGGTTACGAGCAGTACTTC. Translated, it gives CASSLAIGTGYEQYF.

The rearrangement joins TRBV30 to TRBJ2-7, with 8 bases identical to TRBD1. The CDR3 has 15 amino acids. Germline loops: CDR1 GTSNPN, CDR2 SVGIG (reference sequence). Unmatched junction bases numbered 15, after V lost 1 base and J lost 10 bases. CDR3 coding DNA: TGTGCCTGGAGTGAAGGGACAGGCCTTAATACTGATCAGTACTTC. Translating it yields CAWSEGTGLNTDQYF.